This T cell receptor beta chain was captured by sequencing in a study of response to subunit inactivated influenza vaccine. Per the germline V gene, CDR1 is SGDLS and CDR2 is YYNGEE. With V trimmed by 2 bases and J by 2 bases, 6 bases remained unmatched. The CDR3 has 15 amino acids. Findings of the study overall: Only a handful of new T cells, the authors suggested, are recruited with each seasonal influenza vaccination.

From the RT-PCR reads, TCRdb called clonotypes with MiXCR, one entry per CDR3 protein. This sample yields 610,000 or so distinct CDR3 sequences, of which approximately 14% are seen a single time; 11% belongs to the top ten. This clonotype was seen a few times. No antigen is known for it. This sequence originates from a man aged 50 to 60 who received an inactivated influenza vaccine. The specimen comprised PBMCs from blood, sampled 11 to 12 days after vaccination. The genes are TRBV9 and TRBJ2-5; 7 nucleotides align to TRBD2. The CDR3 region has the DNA TGTGCCAGCAGCGTTTCTAGCGGAGCACAAGAGACCCAGTACTTC. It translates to CASSVSSGAQETQYF.